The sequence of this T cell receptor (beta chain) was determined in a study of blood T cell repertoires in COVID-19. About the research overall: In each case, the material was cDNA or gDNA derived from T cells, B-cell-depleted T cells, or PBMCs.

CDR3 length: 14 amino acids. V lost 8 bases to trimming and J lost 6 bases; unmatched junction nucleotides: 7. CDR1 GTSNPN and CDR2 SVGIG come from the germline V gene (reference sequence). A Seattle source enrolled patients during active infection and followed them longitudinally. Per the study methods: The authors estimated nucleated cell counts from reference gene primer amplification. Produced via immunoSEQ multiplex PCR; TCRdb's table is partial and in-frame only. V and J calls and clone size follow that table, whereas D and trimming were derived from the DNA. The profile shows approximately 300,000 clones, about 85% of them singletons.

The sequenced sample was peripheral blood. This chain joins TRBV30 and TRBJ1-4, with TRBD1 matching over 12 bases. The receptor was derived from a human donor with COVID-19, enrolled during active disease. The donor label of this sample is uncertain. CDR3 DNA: TGTGCCAGTCCCGGGACAGGGGGCTATGAAAAACTGTTTTTT. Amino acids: CASPGTGGYEKLFF.